A selection of T cell receptor beta chains follows, all from one sample in a study of shared clonotypes between healthy human individuals. The assay was immunoSEQ multiplex PCR, and TCRdb's table has in-frame clones only and misses some. The data show 950,000 to 1,100,000 clones, with approximately 76% seen just once and about 1.5% held by the top ten. Sequencing was done on a sample of memory CD4+ T cells sorted from blood. The source of these receptors is a man aged 18 to 30 in good health. Each CDR3 is given with its conserved first and last residue. The D gene is left open where the match is weak. Size is omitted from some rows. Given values are once, few, many or a class for expanded clones.

clone_size,d_call,v_call,j_call,cdr3_nt,cdr3_aa
-,TRBD2,TRBV6-1,TRBJ2-2,TGTGCCAGCAGTGGACCCCGCCGTAGCGGGGGGGGGAACACCGGGGAGCTGTTTTTT,CASSGPRRSGGGNTGELFF
-,-,TRBV28,TRBJ1-1,TGTGCCAGCAGTCCGCCTGTGGCGACTGGTGGGGCAGCTTTCTTT,CASSPPVATGGAAFF
-,TRBD2,TRBV19,TRBJ2-4,TGTGCCAGTAGTGATACTAGCGGGAGGGCACACATTCAGTACTTC,CASSDTSGRAHIQYF
-,TRBD1,TRBV25-1,TRBJ1-6,TGTGCCAGCAGTGAATCCGGGACAGGGAGGAGGGGTTCACCCCTCCACTTT,CASSESGTGRRGSPLHF
few,-,TRBV23-1,TRBJ2-3,TGCGCCAGCAGTCAACTTCGGTGGCTGCGGGATACGCAGTATTTT,CASSQLRWLRDTQYF
once,-,TRBV6-1,TRBJ1-1,TGTGCCAGCAGACAGCAGGTGAACACTGAAGCTTTCTTT,CASRQQVNTEAFF
-,-,TRBV19,TRBJ1-2,TGTGCCAGTACCACGACAGGATATGGCTACACCTTC,CASTTTGYGYTF
few,TRBD1,TRBV7-9,TRBJ2-1,TGTGCCAGCAGTTTTGGACAGGGGTATGAGCAGTTCTTC,CASSFGQGYEQFF
-,TRBD2,TRBV10-3,TRBJ2-5,TGTGCCCTCAGAGCTAGCGGGGAGACCCAGTACTTC,CALRASGETQYF
-,-,TRBV5-8,TRBJ1-4,TGTGCCAGCAGCGTACAGGGCTCAACTAATGAAAAACTGTTTTTT,CASSVQGSTNEKLFF
-,-,TRBV7-9,TRBJ2-1,TGTGCCAGCAGCTTAGTGGACAATGAGCAGTTCTTC,CASSLVDNEQFF
-,-,TRBV6-1,TRBJ2-5,TGTGCCAGCAGTGCCTTTCCCAGTAGACAAGAGACCCAGTACTTC,CASSAFPSRQETQYF
few,-,TRBV7-2,TRBJ2-5,TGTGCCAGCAGCCTCGGAGGGGCTCAATGGGGGACCCAGTACTTC,CASSLGGAQWGTQYF
-,-,TRBV5-1,TRBJ1-1,TGCGCCAGCAGTTATGGGGGCTCTGCGGCTGAAGCTTTCTTT,CASSYGGSAAEAFF
-,TRBD1,TRBV11-2,TRBJ2-4,TGTGCCAGCAGCTTGACAGGGGGCGTGTACTTC,CASSLTGGVYF
-,-,TRBV28,TRBJ1-1,TGTGCCAGTGGAGCGAGAGGGGTCACTGAAGCTTTCTTT,CASGARGVTEAFF
once,-,TRBV6-1,TRBJ1-2,TGTGCCAGCAGTGTTCAGGGATATGGCTACACCTTC,CASSVQGYGYTF
once,-,TRBV29-1,TRBJ2-7,TGCAGCGTCCGACCACTTCGAGAGGGTCCCTTCTACTACGAGCAGTACTTC,CSVRPLREGPFYYEQYF
few,TRBD2,TRBV19,TRBJ2-7,TGTGCCAGTAGTTCCCGGACTAGCGGGGGAGTAAGCTACGAGCAGTACTTC,CASSSRTSGGVSYEQYF
few,-,TRBV5-4,TRBJ2-3,TGTGCCAGCAGTGAGTTGGGTCCAGATACGCAGTATTTT,CASSELGPDTQYF
-,TRBD2,TRBV4-1,TRBJ2-1,TGCGCCAGCAGCGCGGGACTAGCGGTCTACAATGAGCAGTTCTTC,CASSAGLAVYNEQFF
once,-,TRBV7-8,TRBJ2-3,TGTGCCAGCAGCTTACAGGGGATGGATACGCAGTATTTT,CASSLQGMDTQYF
-,-,TRBV4-2,TRBJ1-2,TGTGCCAGCAGCCAAGTTACTGAAAACTATGGCTACACCTTC,CASSQVTENYGYTF
-,-,TRBV5-6,TRBJ1-1,TGTGCCAGCAGCTTTCAAGACAGGAGTGGAGCTTTCTTT,CASSFQDRSGAFF
-,-,TRBV9,TRBJ1-4,TGTGCCAGCAGCGAGGGTCGGGGATGGGCTAATGAAAAACTGTTTTTT,CASSEGRGWANEKLFF
-,-,TRBV19,TRBJ1-6,TGTGCCAGTAGTATTTCGGACAGCGGATCACCCCTCCACTTT,CASSISDSGSPLHF
-,TRBD1,TRBV18,TRBJ1-4,TGTGCCAGCTCGGCCGGGACAGGGGGTAGTGGAAATGAAAAACTGTTTTTT,CASSAGTGGSGNEKLFF
-,TRBD2,TRBV9,TRBJ2-7,TGTGCCAGCAGCGTAGTGGGACTAGCCTACGAGCAGTACTTC,CASSVVGLAYEQYF
-,TRBD1,TRBV6-6,TRBJ2-2,TGTGCCAGCAGTGATACAGGGGCGAGCACCGGGGAGCTGTTTTTT,CASSDTGASTGELFF
-,-,TRBV10-2,TRBJ2-4,TGCGCCAGCAGCGGGCAGGGACTGGCCAAAAACATTCAGTACTTC,CASSGQGLAKNIQYF
-,-,TRBV15,TRBJ2-1,TGTGCCACCAGACCCTCTAGTGGCTCCTACAATGAGCAGTTCTTC,CATRPSSGSYNEQFF
-,-,TRBV19,TRBJ2-2,TGTGCCAGTAGTATAGTAGGGCCCACCGGGGAGCTGTTTTTT,CASSIVGPTGELFF
-,-,TRBV5-1,TRBJ2-5,TGCGCCAGCAGCTTGGCCGGACAGTTTTCGGAGACCCAGTACTTC,CASSLAGQFSETQYF
-,-,TRBV4-2,TRBJ2-3,TGTGCCAGCAGCCAAGATCTAGTTTCTAGCGGCACAGATACGCAGTATTTT,CASSQDLVSSGTDTQYF
few,-,TRBV30,TRBJ1-2,TGTGCCTGGACCCTGACGGCTTATGGCTACACCTTC,CAWTLTAYGYTF
-,TRBD2,TRBV15,TRBJ2-1,TGTGCCACCAGAGGGGGGACTAGCGGGACGTATGAGCAGTTCTTC,CATRGGTSGTYEQFF
-,-,TRBV30,TRBJ1-4,TGTGCCTGGAGTCGGGGGGCAAGTGAAAAACTGTTTTTT,CAWSRGASEKLFF
-,-,TRBV6-5,TRBJ2-6,TGTGCCAGCAGAGACCGTGGGGCTGGGGCCAACGTCCTGACTTTC,CASRDRGAGANVLTF
-,TRBD2,TRBV9,TRBJ2-1,TGTGCCAGCAGCTCATCTAGCGGGGGGACAAGCTCCTACAATGAGCAGTTCTTC,CASSSSSGGTSSYNEQFF
-,-,TRBV21-1,TRBJ2-3,TGTGCCAGCAGCAAAGAGGGGAAGCGGGAGATGGGCACAGATACGCAGTATTTT,CASSKEGKREMGTDTQYF
-,-,TRBV5-1,TRBJ1-1,TGCGCCAGCAGCTTGGGACGGCAGAACACTGAAGCTTTCTTT,CASSLGRQNTEAFF
-,-,TRBV9,TRBJ1-3,TGTGCCAGCAGCGTAGGTCCCCACAATTTGGATGGAAACACCATATATTTT,CASSVGPHNLDGNTIYF